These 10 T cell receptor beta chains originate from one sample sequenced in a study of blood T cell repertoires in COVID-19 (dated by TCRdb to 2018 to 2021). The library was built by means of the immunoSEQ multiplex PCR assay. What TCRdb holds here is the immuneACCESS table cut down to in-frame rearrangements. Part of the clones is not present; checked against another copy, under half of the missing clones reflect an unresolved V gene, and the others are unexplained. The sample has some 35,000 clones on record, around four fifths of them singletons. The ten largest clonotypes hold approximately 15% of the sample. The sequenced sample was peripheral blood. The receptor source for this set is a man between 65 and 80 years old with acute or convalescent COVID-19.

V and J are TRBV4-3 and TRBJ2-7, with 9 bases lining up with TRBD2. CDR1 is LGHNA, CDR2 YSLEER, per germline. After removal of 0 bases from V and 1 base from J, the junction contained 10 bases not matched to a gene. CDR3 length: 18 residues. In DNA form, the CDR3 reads TGCGCCAGCAGCCAAGAATTTGGGGCTGCGGGAGGGTCCTACGAGCAGTACTTC. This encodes CASSQEFGAAGGSYEQYF.

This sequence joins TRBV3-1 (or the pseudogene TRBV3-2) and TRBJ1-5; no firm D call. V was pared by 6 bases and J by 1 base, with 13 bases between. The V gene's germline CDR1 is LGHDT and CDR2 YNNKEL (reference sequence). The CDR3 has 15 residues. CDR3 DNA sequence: TGTGCCAGCAGTTATCAACTAAAGAGCAATCAGCCCCAGCATTTT. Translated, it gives CASSYQLKSNQPQHF.

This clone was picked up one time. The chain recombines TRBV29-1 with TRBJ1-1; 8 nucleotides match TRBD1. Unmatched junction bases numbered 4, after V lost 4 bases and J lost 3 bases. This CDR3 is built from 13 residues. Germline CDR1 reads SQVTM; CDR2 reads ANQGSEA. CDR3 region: CSVGTGFDTEAFF. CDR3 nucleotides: TGCAGCGTTGGGACAGGGTTCGACACTGAAGCTTTCTTT.

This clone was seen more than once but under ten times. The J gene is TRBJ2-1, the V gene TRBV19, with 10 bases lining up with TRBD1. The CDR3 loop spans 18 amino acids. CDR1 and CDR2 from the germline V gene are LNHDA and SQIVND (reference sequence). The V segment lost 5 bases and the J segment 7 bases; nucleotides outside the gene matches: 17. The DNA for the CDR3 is TGTGCCAGTAGTCGGGACAGGGGCGAGCGGGGCCACCGGAATGAGCAGTTCTTC. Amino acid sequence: CASSRDRGERGHRNEQFF.

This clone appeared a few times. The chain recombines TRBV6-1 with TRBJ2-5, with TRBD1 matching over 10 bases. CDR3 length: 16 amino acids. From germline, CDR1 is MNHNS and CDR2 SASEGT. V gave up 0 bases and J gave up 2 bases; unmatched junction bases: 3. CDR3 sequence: CASSEAGQGVQETQYF. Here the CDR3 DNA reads TGTGCCAGCAGTGAAGCAGGACAGGGGGTACAAGAGACCCAGTACTTC.

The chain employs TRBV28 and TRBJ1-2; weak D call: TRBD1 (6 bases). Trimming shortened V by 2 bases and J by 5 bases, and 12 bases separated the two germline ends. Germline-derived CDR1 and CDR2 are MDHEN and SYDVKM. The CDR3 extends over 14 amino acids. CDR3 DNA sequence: TGTGCCAGCAGTTTAAGACAGGTTACGTATGGCTACACCTTC. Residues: CASSLRQVTYGYTF.

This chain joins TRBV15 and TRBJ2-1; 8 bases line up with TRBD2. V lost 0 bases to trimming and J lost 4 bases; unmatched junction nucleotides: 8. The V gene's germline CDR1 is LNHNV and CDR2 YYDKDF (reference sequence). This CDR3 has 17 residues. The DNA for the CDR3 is TGTGCCACCAGCAGAGATCCTGGCGGGGGGTTATACAATGAGCAGTTCTTC. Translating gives CATSRDPGGGLYNEQFF. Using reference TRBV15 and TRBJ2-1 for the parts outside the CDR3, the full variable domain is DAMVIQNPRYQVTQFGKPVTLSCSQTLNHNVMYWYQQKSSQAPKLLFHYYDKDFNNEADTPDNFQSRRPNTSFCFLDIRSPGLGDTAMYLCATSRDPGGGLYNEQFFGPGTRLTVL.

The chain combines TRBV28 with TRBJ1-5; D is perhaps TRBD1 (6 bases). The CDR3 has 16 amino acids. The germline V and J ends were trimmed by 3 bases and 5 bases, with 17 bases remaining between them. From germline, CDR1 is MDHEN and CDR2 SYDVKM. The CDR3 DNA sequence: TGTGCCAGCAGTTTCAGGGGACCCGGCGGTTATCAGCCCCAGCATTTT. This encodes CASSFRGPGGYQPQHF.

This CDR3 reads CSASPGTGGFEQYF. Here the CDR3 DNA reads TGCAGTGCTAGTCCCGGGACAGGGGGTTTCGAGCAGTACTTC. J is TRBJ2-7 and V is TRBV20-1, with 11 bases identical to TRBD1. CDR1 DFQATT and CDR2 SNEGSKA come from the germline V gene (reference sequence). Trimming removed 3 bases from V and 6 bases from J; junction bases left unmatched: 7. The CDR3 is made up of 14 amino acids.

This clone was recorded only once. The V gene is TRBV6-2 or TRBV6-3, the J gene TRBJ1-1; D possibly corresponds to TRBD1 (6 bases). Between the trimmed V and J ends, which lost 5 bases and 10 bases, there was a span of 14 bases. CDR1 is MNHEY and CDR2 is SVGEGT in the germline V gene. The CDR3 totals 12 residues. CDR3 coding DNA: TGTGCCAGCAGTCCGACAGGATATGGAGCTTTCTTT. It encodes CASSPTGYGAFF.